This TCR beta chain was sequenced during a study of shared clonotypes between healthy human individuals. An assay was performed, and its level was deep. Generated by immunoSEQ multiplex PCR, the TCRdb table keeps only in-frame clones and is missing some. The data hold fewer than 700,000 clones, with 90% to 95% observed a single time. Only CD45RO-negative cells positively selected for CCR7 counted as naive CD8 cells, so terminally differentiated effector memory CD45RA+ cells were excluded. Germline CDR1 is MNHEY and CDR2 is SVGAGI. The CDR3 covers 16 residues. V lost 2 bases and J 2 bases, leaving 16 bases between the germline ends.

Material for sequencing was naive CD8+ T cells sorted from blood. This sequence joins TRBV6-5 and TRBJ2-7; the D call may be TRBD1 or TRBD2 (7 bases each). This clonotype was obtained from a woman aged 25 to 39 in good health. Here the CDR3 DNA reads TGTGCCAGCAGTTACGGGGGAGGGGGCAGAGCCTACGAGCAGTACTTC. This encodes CASSYGGGGRAYEQYF.